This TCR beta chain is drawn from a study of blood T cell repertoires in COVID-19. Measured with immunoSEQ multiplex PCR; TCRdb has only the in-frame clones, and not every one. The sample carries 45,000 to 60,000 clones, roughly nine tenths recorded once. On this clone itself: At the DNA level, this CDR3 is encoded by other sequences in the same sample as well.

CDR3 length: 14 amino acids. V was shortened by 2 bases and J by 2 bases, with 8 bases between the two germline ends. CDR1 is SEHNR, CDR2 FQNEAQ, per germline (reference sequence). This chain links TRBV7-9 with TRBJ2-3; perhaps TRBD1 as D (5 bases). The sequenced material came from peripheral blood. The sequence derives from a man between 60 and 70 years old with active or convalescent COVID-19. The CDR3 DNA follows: TGTGCCAGCAGCTTACAGGGTTCCACAGATACGCAGTATTTT. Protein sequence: CASSLQGSTDTQYF.